A single sample is the source of the 25 T cell receptor beta chains below, sequenced in a study of T-cell memory formation after mild COVID-19. TCRdb itself ran the 5' RACE reads through MiXCR, one entry per CDR3 protein. The sample has about 320,000 distinct CDR3 sequences, roughly an eighth seen once; the top ten hold under 25%. Sequencing was done on a sample of PBMCs or a T cell subset sorted from them (not recorded which). The source is a man aged 18 to 30 who had mild COVID-19 (a few samples of this study predate the infection). Cell type and time point are not known.

The chain is built from TRBV14 and TRBJ2-1; 7 bases map to TRBD1. This CDR3 has 15 residues. Germline CDR1 reads SGHDN; CDR2 reads FVKESK. The V segment lost 6 bases and the J segment 4 bases; nucleotides outside the gene matches: 9. CDR3 DNA: TGTGCCAGCAGAAGCACCGGGACAGCTTACAATGAGCAGTTCTTC. Its translation: CASRSTGTAYNEQFF.

The V call is TRBV25-1, the J call TRBJ2-5; unclear D gene. The CDR3 is 13 residues long. The germline V gene encodes CDR1 MGHDK and CDR2 SYGVNS. V lost 1 base and J 3 bases, leaving 6 bases between the germline ends. CDR3 amino acids: CASSELTEETQYF. The CDR3 DNA reads as TGTGCCAGCAGTGAATTAACGGAAGAGACCCAGTACTTC.

This clonotype was seen at least ten times. CDR3 nucleotide sequence: TGCAGTGCTACAGGCCCCAGGGGGCAAGGGAACACCGGGGAGCTGTTTTTT. Protein sequence: CSATGPRGQGNTGELFF. The chain recombines TRBV20-1 with TRBJ2-2; TRBD1 aligns across 8 bases. The CDR3 is 17 amino acids. Germline V gives CDR1 DFQATT, CDR2 SNEGSKA (reference sequence). The trim removed 4 bases at V and 1 base at J, leaving 11 bases unmatched.

On this clonotype: Mismatch with germline at one junction end may stem from a read error. V usage is TRBV7-2 and J usage is TRBJ1-2, with no clear D. The germline gives CDR1 SGHTA, CDR2 FQGNSA. The CDR3 contains 14 residues. CDR3 nucleotide sequence: TGTGCCAGCAGCTTATCCCGAGACAACTATGGCTACTCCTTC. It codes for CASSLSRDNYGYSF.

This clonotype was recorded a few times. V and J are TRBV6-2 or TRBV6-3 and TRBJ2-7, with 9 bases matching TRBD1. The V and J ends lost 7 bases and 2 bases, in that order; junction bases with no gene match: 12. Germline V CDR1 and CDR2: MNHEY, SVGEGT. CDR3 length: 16 residues. CDR3 in amino acids: CASTHPLGQGPYEQYF. As DNA, the CDR3 is TGTGCCAGCACCCACCCGCTCGGACAGGGGCCCTACGAGCAGTACTTC.

The gene calls are TRBV6-1 and TRBJ2-3, with 9 bases aligning to TRBD1. The V and J ends lost 7 bases and 2 bases, in that order; junction bases with no gene match: 4. Germline V gene data show CDR1 as MNHNS and CDR2 as SASEGT. CDR3 size: 14 residues. The CDR3 bases are TGTGCCAGCACCCGGGACAGGGACACAGATACGCAGTATTTT. It is translated as CASTRDRDTDTQYF.

This rearrangement joins TRBV12-3 or TRBV12-4 to TRBJ1-2; D not certain. This CDR3 contains 14 residues. Trimming took off 5 bases at V and 2 bases at J, with 12 bases between the two ends. The CDR3 nucleotides read TGTGCCAGCAGTATTGGACGACTCAACTATGGCTACACCTTC. Residues: CASSIGRLNYGYTF.

Only a few counts were recorded for this clonotype. The chain joins TRBV6-2 or TRBV6-3 to TRBJ2-5; TRBD1 aligns across 8 bases. V lost 6 bases to trimming and J lost 1 base; unmatched junction nucleotides: 4. The CDR3 is 14 amino acids. Germline CDR1 and CDR2: MNHEY and SVGEGT. The CDR3 nucleotides are TGTGCCAGCAGCCGACAGGGGAGCCAAGAGACCCAGTACTTC. Its translation: CASSRQGSQETQYF.

J is TRBJ2-3 and V is TRBV7-8; D possibly uses TRBD1 or TRBD2 (6 bases each). Looked up from germline, CDR1 is SGHVS and CDR2 is FQNEAQ. The CDR3 sequence is 17 residues long. V was pared by 3 bases and J by 3 bases, with 19 bases between. The CDR3 DNA sequence: TGTGCCAGCAGCTTTATCGACAGGACGGGGAGGACAGATACGCAGTATTTT. Amino acids: CASSFIDRTGRTDTQYF.

This clonotype was counted between two and nine times. This chain joins TRBV5-1 and TRBJ2-1; the D is unclear. This CDR3 is 15 amino acids long. Trimming shortened V by 0 bases and J by 0 bases, and 7 bases separated the two germline ends. Germline assignment: CDR1 SGHRS and CDR2 YFSETQ. CDR3 in amino acids: CASSLAADSYNEQFF. DNA for the CDR3: TGCGCCAGCAGCTTGGCCGCAGACTCCTACAATGAGCAGTTCTTC.

The genes are TRBV4-3 and TRBJ2-7; D tentatively fits TRBD1 or TRBD2 (5 bases each). Deletions cut 1 base from V and 3 bases from J, with 7 bases between. The CDR3 is 13 residues long. Looked up from germline, CDR1 is LGHNA and CDR2 is YSLEER. This chain's CDR3 is CASSQVGGYEQYF. The CDR3 nucleotides are TGCGCCAGCAGCCAAGTTGGGGGCTACGAGCAGTACTTC.

This clonotype was detected only a few times. This rearrangement joins TRBV29-1 to TRBJ2-5, with TRBD1 matching 7 bases. V was pared by 6 bases and J by 5 bases, with 9 bases of the junction left unmatched. CDR1 is SQVTM and CDR2 is ANQGSEA in the germline V gene. This CDR3 is 13 amino acids long. The chain's CDR3 is CSVPKGGLETQYF. Written as DNA, the CDR3 is TGCAGCGTCCCTAAAGGGGGCTTGGAGACCCAGTACTTC.

The chain links TRBV5-1 to TRBJ2-5; D not resolved. The CDR3 is made up of 14 amino acids. The V and J ends lost 0 bases and 3 bases respectively, with 9 bases between them. CDR1 SGHRS and CDR2 YFSETQ come from the germline V gene. The DNA of the CDR3 is TGCGCCAGCAGCTTGGGACCCCCCAAAGAGACCCAGTACTTC. It codes for CASSLGPPKETQYF.

This clonotype turned up a few times. The chain couples TRBV15 to TRBJ2-1; possibly TRBD1 for D (6 bases). This CDR3 contains 13 residues. The germline V gene has CDR1 LNHNV and CDR2 YYDKDF (reference sequence). V was cut by 0 bases and J by 10 bases, with 10 bases left in between. CDR3 protein: CATSRDIGTEQFF. CDR3 sequence (DNA): TGTGCCACCAGCAGAGATATCGGGACAGAGCAGTTCTTC.

V gene TRBV9 combines with J gene TRBJ2-3, with D maybe TRBD2 (5 bases). The CDR3 extends over 14 amino acids. Per the germline V gene, CDR1 is SGDLS and CDR2 is YYNGEE. Trimming removed 6 bases from V and 0 bases from J, with 11 bases in between. The chain's CDR3 is CASNGAESTDTQYF. CDR3 coding DNA: TGTGCCAGCAACGGAGCGGAGAGCACAGATACGCAGTATTTT. Based on the CDR3 plus reference TRBV9 and TRBJ2-3, the full variable domain is DSGVTQTPKHLITATGQRVTLRCSPRSGDLSVYWYQQSLDQGLQFLIQYYNGEERAKGNILERFSAQQFPDLHSELNLSSLELGDSALYFCASNGAESTDTQYFGPGTRLTVL.

This clonotype was observed at least ten times. The chain recombines TRBV20-1 with TRBJ2-3; TRBD2 agrees at 9 bases. Germline assignment: CDR1 DFQATT and CDR2 SNEGSKA (reference sequence). The junction had 15 bases not matched to a gene; V was cut back by 6 bases and J by 5 bases. CDR3 length equals 16 residues. In nucleotides, the CDR3 is TGCAGTGCAACCGTAGCGGGGGTCCGGAGGGGAGATACGCAGTATTTT. This translates into CSATVAGVRRGDTQYF.

This clonotype has more than one count but fewer than ten. The chain carries TRBV4-2 and TRBJ2-1, with 9 bases lining up with TRBD2. CDR1 is LGHNA, CDR2 YNFKEQ, per germline. With 0 bases clipped from V and 8 bases from J, the junction kept 11 bases outside the gene matches. This CDR3 region has 17 residues. The CDR3 sequence: CASSQERGGGAEHEQFF. The CDR3 DNA follows: TGTGCCAGCAGCCAAGAGAGGGGCGGGGGGGCCGAGCATGAGCAGTTCTTC.

This chain connects TRBV5-8 to TRBJ2-3; no definite D call. Germline V gene data show CDR1 as SGHTS and CDR2 as YDEGEE. This CDR3 has 15 residues. V lost 3 bases and J lost 0, with 11 bases in between. CDR3 nucleotide sequence: TGTGCCAGCAGCTCGCCCGCGACTAGCACAGATACGCAGTATTTT. This codes for CASSSPATSTDTQYF.

This clonotype showed up just a few times. This rearrangement joins TRBV6-2 or TRBV6-3 to TRBJ1-5, with 9 bases lining up with TRBD1. V shed 5 bases, J shed 5 bases, and the junction held 4 bases outside the gene matches. This CDR3 comprises 14 residues. Germline loops: CDR1 MNHEY, CDR2 SVGEGT. CDR3 DNA sequence: TGTGCCAGCAGTCAGACAGGGGGTCATCAGCCCCAGCATTTT. The encoded protein is CASSQTGGHQPQHF.

This sequence joins TRBV9 and TRBJ2-1; D could derive from TRBD1 or TRBD2 (5 bases each). Germline loops: CDR1 SGDLS, CDR2 YYNGEE. The CDR3 sequence is 13 residues long. The V gene lost 6 bases and the J gene lost 10 bases, with 17 bases spanning the gap. In DNA form, the CDR3 reads TGTGCCAGCACCCTACTACCGGGGCAGGAGCAGTTCTTC. It encodes CASTLLPGQEQFF.

This clonotype has just a few counts. The chain has TRBV6-5 and TRBJ2-7, with D tentatively TRBD1 or TRBD2 (5 bases each). The CDR3 totals 14 residues. Germline V gene lookup returns CDR1 MNHEY and CDR2 SVGAGI. V lost 5 bases to trimming and J lost 3 bases, with 14 bases between them. CDR3 DNA sequence: TGTGCCAGCAGTCACAACCGGGACGGCTACGAGCAGTACGTC. Its translation is CASSHNRDGYEQYV.

This chain uses TRBV5-1 with TRBJ1-4, with D tentatively TRBD1 (5 bases). CDR3 length: 17 residues. Germline lookup yields CDR1 SGHRS and CDR2 YFSETQ. The V end was cut by 4 bases, the J end by 5 bases, with 21 bases between. In DNA, the CDR3 is TGCGCCAGCAGCGCGCCCCAGGGTCAAAGCGCGAATGAAAAACTGTTTTTT. This sequence encodes CASSAPQGQSANEKLFF.

This clonotype has just a few counts. The rearrangement joins TRBV19 to TRBJ1-5; D remains ambiguous. The CDR3 has 12 residues. V was shortened by 1 base and J by 6 bases, with 4 bases between the two germline ends. Germline assignment: CDR1 LNHDA and CDR2 SQIVND (reference sequence). This chain's CDR3 is CASSIVGQPQHF. The CDR3 bases are TGTGCCAGTAGTATAGTTGGTCAGCCCCAGCATTTT. Full variable domain (remainder filled in from reference TRBV19 and TRBJ1-5): DGGITQSPKYLFRKEGQNVTLSCEQNLNHDAMYWYRQDPGQGLRLIYYSQIVNDFQKGDIAEGYSVSREKKESFPLTVTSAQKNPTAFYLCASSIVGQPQHFGDGTRLSIL.

This clonotype appeared many times. The chain carries TRBV24-1 and TRBJ2-7; perhaps TRBD2 as D (5 bases). CDR3 size: 10 residues. The germline V and J ends were trimmed by 10 bases and 4 bases, with 7 bases remaining between them. Germline CDR1 KGHDR, CDR2 SFDVKD. The CDR3 DNA follows: TGTGCCACACGGGGTTACGAGCAGTACGTC. Encoded protein: CATRGYEQYV.

This chain connects TRBV27 to TRBJ2-3; D may be TRBD2 (5 bases). This CDR3 has 14 residues. Germline V gene data show CDR1 as MNHEY and CDR2 as SMNVEV (reference sequence). Deletions cut 5 bases from V and 4 bases from J, with 13 bases between. CDR3 nucleotides: TGTGCCAGCAGTGTGAGGGTCTCTGCAGATACGCAGTATTTT. It yields the protein CASSVRVSADTQYF.